These 16 T cell receptor beta chains were all obtained from the same sample, sequenced in a study of blood T cells in healthy people across ages. A second PCR of roughly 7 to 11 cycles used a sample-barcoded 5' primer and a J-beta primer mix. Each CDR3 protein gets one entry after TCRdb re-called the 5' RACE reads with MiXCR. Altogether roughly 1,500,000 distinct CDR3 sequences are present, around 42% being singletons, with the ten largest covering under 8%. The sequencing sample was made of blood. The receptor set was obtained from a woman younger than 35 in good health.

This clonotype turned up a few times. The chain has TRBV11-3 and TRBJ1-5; no definite D call. The germline V gene has CDR1 SGHNT and CDR2 YENEEA. The CDR3 is made up of 12 amino acids. Between the trimmed V and J ends, which lost 7 bases and 4 bases, there was a span of 8 bases. This CDR3 reads CASIMLNQPQHF. The CDR3 DNA reads as TGTGCCAGCATAATGCTGAATCAGCCCCAGCATTTT.

This clonotype has ten or more counts. The J gene is TRBJ2-3, the V gene TRBV11-2; no reliable D call. The V end lost 5 bases, the J end lost 8 bases, and 8 bases lay between the germline ends. CDR3 length: 11 amino acids. Germline V gives CDR1 SGHAT, CDR2 FQNNGV. The CDR3 reads CASSPTGTQYF. CDR3 sequence (DNA): TGTGCCAGCAGCCCGACTGGTACGCAGTATTTT.

The rearrangement links TRBV30 to TRBJ1-2; D unclear. V dropped 4 bases and J dropped 0 bases, with 15 bases sitting between them. This CDR3 region has 15 residues. Germline assignment: CDR1 GTSNPN and CDR2 SVGIG (reference sequence). CDR3 coding DNA: TGTGCCTGGATCCGACCGAAATTAGCTAACTATGGCTACACCTTC. Residues: CAWIRPKLANYGYTF.

This clonotype was detected a few times. The chain couples TRBV20-1 to TRBJ2-7; tentatively, D is TRBD2 (7 bases). TRBJ2-4 matches the DNA end more closely, so the J call is doubtful. This CDR3 spans 14 amino acids. Germline V gene sequence: CDR1 DFQATT, CDR2 SNEGSKA (reference sequence). In nucleotides, the CDR3 is TGCAGTGCTAGAGATTTTGGGGAGGGGGACATTCAGTACTTC. Protein sequence: CSARDFGEGDIQYF.

A few counts support this clonotype. The chain uses TRBV3-1 and TRBJ1-4; D is perhaps TRBD1 (5 bases). CDR1 and CDR2 (germline): LGHDT, YNNKEL (reference sequence). The V gene lost 6 bases and the J gene lost 10 bases, with 12 bases spanning the gap. The length of the CDR3 is 12 residues. CDR3 sequence reads: CASSSGRGKLFF. CDR3 coding DNA: TGTGCCAGCAGTTCAGGAAGGGGAAAACTGTTTTTT.

This rearrangement joins TRBV3-1 to TRBJ2-3; D may be TRBD1 (6 bases). CDR1 LGHDT and CDR2 YNNKEL come from the germline V gene (reference sequence). The CDR3 covers 15 residues. V was cut by 1 base and J by 3 bases, with 11 bases left in between. In DNA form, the CDR3 reads TGTGCCAGCAGCCAAGCGCCAGGGGCTACAGATACGCAGTATTTT. Encoded protein: CASSQAPGATDTQYF.

This sequence joins TRBV4-1 and TRBJ2-3; D is uncertain. V was pared by 6 bases and J by 3 bases, with 13 bases between. Germline CDR1 reads MGHRA; CDR2 reads YSYEKL. This CDR3 is built from 14 residues. Written as DNA, the CDR3 is TGCGCCAGCAGTCCGGGCCGTTGGACAGATACGCAGTATTTT. Residues: CASSPGRWTDTQYF.

This clonotype turned up a few times. J is TRBJ1-5 and V is TRBV28; 7 bases map to TRBD1. Trimming took 4 bases from V and 6 from J; bases not matched to a gene: 9. CDR3 length: 15 amino acids. Germline loops: CDR1 MDHEN, CDR2 SYDVKM. CDR3 in DNA: TGTGCCAGCAGTTCAAGGGACAGAGGTAGTCAGCCCCAGCATTTT. Translation: CASSSRDRGSQPQHF.

This clonotype was seen a handful of times. The rearrangement joins TRBV4-1 to TRBJ1-5; TRBD1 matches 10 bases. V lost 4 bases, J lost 6 bases, and 15 bases stayed unmatched. CDR1 is MGHRA and CDR2 is YSYEKL in the germline V gene. The CDR3 covers 18 residues. CDR3 coding DNA: TGCGCCAGCAGCCTCGGGACAGGGGTATTAGTAGGAAGTCAGCCCCAGCATTTT. It is translated as CASSLGTGVLVGSQPQHF.

CDR3 region: CASSRQGLNSPLHF. CDR3 DNA sequence: TGTGCCAGCAGTCGACAGGGCTTGAATTCACCCCTCCACTTT. The genes are TRBV6-5 and TRBJ1-6, with 7 positions matching TRBD1. CDR1 is MNHEY and CDR2 is SVGAGI in the germline V gene. With 5 bases clipped from V and 7 bases from J, the junction kept 5 bases outside the gene matches. The CDR3 extends over 14 amino acids.

The gene calls are TRBV15 and TRBJ1-5; possible D gene TRBD1, 5 bases. V lost 1 base, J lost 6 bases, and 10 bases lay in between. CDR1 LNHNV and CDR2 YYDKDF come from the germline V gene (reference sequence). The CDR3 is 14 amino acids. The CDR3 coding sequence is TGTGCCACCAGCAGAGGTGGGGGGGTTCAGCCCCAGCATTTT. Its protein is CATSRGGGVQPQHF. The variable domain in full, completed from reference TRBV15 and TRBJ1-5, reads DAMVIQNPRYQVTQFGKPVTLSCSQTLNHNVMYWYQQKSSQAPKLLFHYYDKDFNNEADTPDNFQSRRPNTSFCFLDIRSPGLGDTAMYLCATSRGGGVQPQHFGDGTRLSIL.

The V and J genes are TRBV27 and TRBJ2-1; D is undetermined. V gave up 3 bases and J gave up 6 bases, with 12 bases separating them. The CDR3 loop spans 14 amino acids. The V gene's germline CDR1 is MNHEY and CDR2 SMNVEV (reference sequence). The CDR3 DNA reads TGTGCCAGCAGTTTTGCAGGCGGTGTCAATGAGCAGTTCTTC. This sequence encodes CASSFAGGVNEQFF.

The V gene is TRBV5-5, the J gene TRBJ2-3, with 10 bases identical to TRBD2. In germline, CDR1 is SGHKS, CDR2 YYEKEE (reference sequence). There are 17 residues in the CDR3. V gave up 1 base and J gave up 0 bases; unmatched junction bases: 5. CDR3 bases: TGTGCCAGCAGCTTGACTAGCGGGGTATATAGCACAGATACGCAGTATTTT. It yields the protein CASSLTSGVYSTDTQYF. The complete variable domain, with remaining parts taken from reference TRBV5-5 and TRBJ2-3, reads DAGVTQSPTHLIKTRGQQVTLRCSPISGHKSVSWYQQVLGQGPQFIFQYYEKEERGRGNFPDRFSARQFPNYSSELNVNALLLGDSALYLCASSLTSGVYSTDTQYFGPGTRLTVL.

About this clonotype: The junction differs from germline at one of its ends, possibly a read error. The J gene is TRBJ2-5, the V gene TRBV20-1; no firm D call. The length of the CDR3 is 12 residues. Germline CDR1 reads DFQATT; CDR2 reads SNEGSKA (reference sequence). This CDR3 is CRASKLQETQYF. In nucleotides, the CDR3 is TGCAGGGCTAGTAAGCTACAAGAGACCCAGTACTTC.

The chain is built from TRBV7-9 and TRBJ2-7, with D uncertain. Germline V gene sequence: CDR1 SEHNR, CDR2 FQNEAQ (reference sequence). This CDR3 has 16 residues. With 2 bases removed from V and 0 bases from J, the gap between germline ends came to 14 bases. The CDR3 DNA reads as TGTGCCAGCAGCTTAATCGGGCCTTTGAGCTCCTACGAGCAGTACTTC. It is translated as CASSLIGPLSSYEQYF. Variable domain in full (rest from reference TRBV7-9 and TRBJ2-7): DTGVSQNPRHKITKRGQNVTFRCDPISEHNRLYWYRQTLGQGPEFLTYFQNEAQLEKSRLLSDRFSAERPKGSFSTLEIQRTEQGDSAMYLCASSLIGPLSSYEQYFGPGTRLTVT.

The chain carries TRBV7-8 and TRBJ2-5; TRBD2 is a possible D gene (6 bases). This CDR3 region has 14 residues. Germline loops: CDR1 SGHVS, CDR2 FQNEAQ. V was shortened by 2 bases and J by 5 bases, with 12 bases between the two germline ends. This CDR3 is CASSLRRRGETQYF. As DNA, the CDR3 is TGTGCCAGCAGCTTACGGCGTCGGGGGGAGACCCAGTACTTC.